The clone carrying this TCR beta chain was observed a few times. These data come from a study of blood T cell repertoires in COVID-19. Study-wide context: Donors in the United States, Italy and Spain gave samples during acute or convalescent COVID-19. T cells, B-cell-depleted T cells, or PBMCs supplied cDNA or gDNA.

In the source study's methods: Amplification with reference gene primers provided the estimates of nucleated cell counts. The assay was immunoSEQ multiplex PCR, and TCRdb's table has in-frame clones only and misses some. That table is the source of V, J and clone size, and D and trimming were worked out from the DNA. Found here are 40,000 to 60,000 clones, roughly 89% of them singletons; the top ten hold roughly 1.5%. The TCR sequence derives from a middle-aged man with acute or convalescent COVID-19. Specimen: peripheral blood.

CDR3 nucleotides: TGTGCCAGCAGTGAACAAGGAGCCAGGGCGTCCGGGGAGCTGTTTTTT. This codes for CASSEQGARASGELFF. The genes are TRBV6-1 and TRBJ2-2, with D perhaps TRBD1 (5 bases). Deletions cut 2 bases from V and 6 bases from J, with 16 bases between. Germline V gene sequence: CDR1 MNHNS, CDR2 SASEGT. The CDR3 length is 16 residues.